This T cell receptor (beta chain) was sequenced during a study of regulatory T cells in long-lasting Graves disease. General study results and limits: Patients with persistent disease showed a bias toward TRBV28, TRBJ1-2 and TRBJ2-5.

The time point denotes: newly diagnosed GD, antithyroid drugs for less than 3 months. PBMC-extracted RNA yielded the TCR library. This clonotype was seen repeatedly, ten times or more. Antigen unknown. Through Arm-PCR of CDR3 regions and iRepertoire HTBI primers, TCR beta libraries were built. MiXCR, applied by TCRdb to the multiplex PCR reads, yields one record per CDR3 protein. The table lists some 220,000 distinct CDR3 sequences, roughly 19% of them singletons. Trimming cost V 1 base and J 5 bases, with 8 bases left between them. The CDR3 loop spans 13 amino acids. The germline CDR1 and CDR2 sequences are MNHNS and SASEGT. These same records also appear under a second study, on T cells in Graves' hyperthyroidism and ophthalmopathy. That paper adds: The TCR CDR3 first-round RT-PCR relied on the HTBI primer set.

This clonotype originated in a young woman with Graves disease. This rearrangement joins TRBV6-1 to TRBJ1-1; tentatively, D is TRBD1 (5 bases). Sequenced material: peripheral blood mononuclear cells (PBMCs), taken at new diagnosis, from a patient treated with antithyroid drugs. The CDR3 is CASSEGGRTEAFF. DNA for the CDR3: TGTGCCAGCAGTGAAGGGGGGAGGACTGAAGCTTTCTTT.